Described below is a single TCR beta chain sequence and its context. Its antigen is unknown. The record has no base qualities; no much larger clone is one base away. Each PCR received spiked-in synthetic TCR analog templates so that absolute template abundance could be estimated from read counts. The immunoSEQ assay used bias-controlled V and J gene primers to amplify TCRbeta CDR3 regions from genomic DNA. Rearranged TCRbeta segments were sequenced at approximately 20X coverage. Per the original workflow: Clustering was used to correct sequencing errors, and CDR3s were annotated against IMGT so that V, D and J genes could be assigned. Out-of-frame and stop-codon sequences were excluded, and only productive TCRbeta rearrangements were used in downstream analyses. Clonality was calculated as one minus the Shannon entropy normalized by the log of the number of unique productive sequences. Clones differing between time points or between blood and tumor were identified by Fisher's exact test with Benjamini-Hochberg correction at adjusted p below 0.01. TCRdb provides this immuneACCESS table in a form limited to in-frame rearrangements. Some clones are lacking; in checked studies, under half of them reflect an unresolved V gene, and why the rest are absent is not known. Clone size and V and J calls were adopted from that table, with D and trimming inferred from the DNA. The sample yields 25,000 to 30,000 clones; around 80% were counted once. About 3% of the sample rests with the top ten.

This sample was taken from a study of PD-L1 blockade in urothelial cancer (dated 2017 in TCRdb). Background on the whole study: Every patient began therapy in about 2014 and was given atezolizumab 1,200 mg intravenously every 3 weeks. The study was an exploratory multi-omic analysis of somatic, immune and clinical correlates of response to PD-L1 blockade with atezolizumab in urothelial cancer. An ECOG performance status of 0 or 1 was recorded for the patients, and 0 to 3 prior chemotherapy regimens had been received by the patients. Blood samples gave median yields of approximately 130,000 T cells and some 80,000 unique TCRs, along with a median clonality of 0.080. Over 28 patients had pretreatment blood TCR-seq, approximately 24 had at least one posttreatment blood collection, and approximately 24 had tumor TCR-seq. Blood samples were analyzed at 3 weeks after treatment start (second dose) and at 6 weeks after treatment start. Under 10 patients reached durable clinical benefit, while about 20 patients did not. In the same patients, whole exome sequencing and RNA sequencing of pretreatment tumors were performed in addition to TCR sequencing. About 85% of the roughly 29 patients were males with bladder-origin urothelial cancer, and about 65% of the roughly 30 reported a prior smoking history. Durable clinical benefit was defined as progression-free survival longer than 6 months, and TCR features were also tested against progression-free and overall survival. Pretreatment tumor samples, along with matched peripheral blood serially collected before and after atezolizumab treatment, were subjected to TCR sequencing. General study outcomes and caveats: Because the sample size was small (n ≈ 27) and many exploratory analyses were performed, the results are intended to be hypothesis-generating. Among patients with durable benefit, tumor-associated TCR clones showed greater expansion in peripheral blood 3 weeks after treatment started (n of about 21, p = 0.022). A pretreatment peripheral blood TCR clonality below the median was linked to improved progression-free and overall survival.

The germline V gene encodes CDR1 LNHDA and CDR2 SQIVND (reference sequence). From the cysteine up to the phenylalanine, the CDR3 has a length of 13 residues. The sequence is cut down to CDR3 DNA, 39 bases in frame from base 1. V drops 4 bases and J drops 4 bases, leaving 11 bases in between. The sample's time point, from its label and the paper: peripheral blood 6 weeks after treatment start. A cohort of more than 25 patients with locally advanced or metastatic urothelial carcinoma, treated at Memorial Sloan Kettering on a trial protocol, was included. Peripheral blood mononuclear cells were collected pretreatment and during treatment, with between 1 and 8 total time points obtained per patient. The Qiagen DNeasy Blood extraction kit was used to purify genomic DNA from total PBMCs and tumor samples. PBMCs were collected pretreatment and during treatment and were isolated and stored as previously described.

The sequence is built from TRBV19 and TRBJ2-7, and possibly TRBD2, on 7 matching bases. Sequences were derived from PBMCs, sampled around atezolizumab (anti-PD-L1) treatment. The TCR sequence derives from a man aged 65-85 years with urothelial cancer. In nucleotides, the sequence is TGTGCCAGTAGTAGGGGGGGCGCATACGAGCAGTACTTC. Its translation is CASSRGGAYEQYF.